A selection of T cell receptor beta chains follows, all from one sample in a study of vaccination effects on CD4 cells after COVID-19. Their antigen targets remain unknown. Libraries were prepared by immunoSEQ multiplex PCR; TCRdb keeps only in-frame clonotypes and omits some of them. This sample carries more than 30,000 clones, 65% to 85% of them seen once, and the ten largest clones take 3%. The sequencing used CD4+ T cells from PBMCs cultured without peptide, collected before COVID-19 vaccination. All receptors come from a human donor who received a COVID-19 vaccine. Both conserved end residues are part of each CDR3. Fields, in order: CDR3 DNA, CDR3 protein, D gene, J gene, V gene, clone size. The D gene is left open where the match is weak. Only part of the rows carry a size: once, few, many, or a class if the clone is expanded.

cdr3_nt: TGCGCCAGCAGCCAAGAAAGAGCCCTAGCGGGAAAATGGGGTGAGCAGTTCTTC; cdr3_aa: CASSQERALAGKWGEQFF; d_call: TRBD2; j_call: TRBJ2-1; v_call: TRBV4-1; clone_size: -
cdr3_nt: TGTGCCAGCCACAGGGGTAATAATTCACCCCTCCACTTT; cdr3_aa: CASHRGNNSPLHF; d_call: TRBD1; j_call: TRBJ1-6; v_call: TRBV2; clone_size: -
cdr3_nt: TGTGCCAGCAGCCCGGGGACAGGCCCCTCCTACGAGCAGTACTTC; cdr3_aa: CASSPGTGPSYEQYF; d_call: TRBD1; j_call: TRBJ2-7; v_call: TRBV7-3; clone_size: -
cdr3_nt: TGCGCCAGCAGCTTGGCGGCGGGGGGCACTGAAGCTTTCTTT; cdr3_aa: CASSLAAGGTEAFF; d_call: -; j_call: TRBJ1-1; v_call: TRBV5-1; clone_size: few
cdr3_nt: TGCAGCGTTTATTCGGGGCCAGATACGCAGTATTTT; cdr3_aa: CSVYSGPDTQYF; d_call: -; j_call: TRBJ2-3; v_call: TRBV29-1; clone_size: -
cdr3_nt: TGTGCCAGCAAATGGGCCCGGGACGGGACCTACGAGCAGTACTTC; cdr3_aa: CASKWARDGTYEQYF; d_call: -; j_call: TRBJ2-7; v_call: TRBV6-5; clone_size: -
cdr3_nt: TGTGCCAGCAGTTTGCGCAGAGATAACAATGAGCAGTTCTTC; cdr3_aa: CASSLRRDNNEQFF; d_call: -; j_call: TRBJ2-1; v_call: TRBV27; clone_size: once
cdr3_nt: TGCGCCAGGAGGACCCCTCAGCATTTT; cdr3_aa: CARRTPQHF; d_call: -; j_call: TRBJ1-5; v_call: TRBV4-3; clone_size: once
cdr3_nt: TGTGCCAGCAAAACGACAGGGACAGGCTACACCTTC; cdr3_aa: CASKTTGTGYTF; d_call: TRBD1; j_call: TRBJ1-2; v_call: TRBV7-2; clone_size: -
cdr3_nt: TGCGCCAGCAGCTTGTCTGGCTGGTTAGACTACAATGAGCAGTTCTTC; cdr3_aa: CASSLSGWLDYNEQFF; d_call: -; j_call: TRBJ2-1; v_call: TRBV5-1; clone_size: -
cdr3_nt: TGTGCCAGCAGCGCACAGGGGACAGATACGCAGTATTTT; cdr3_aa: CASSAQGTDTQYF; d_call: TRBD1; j_call: TRBJ2-3; v_call: TRBV5-6; clone_size: -
cdr3_nt: TGTGCCAGCAGTCCCGGGACCAAAAACATTCAGTACTTC; cdr3_aa: CASSPGTKNIQYF; d_call: -; j_call: TRBJ2-4; v_call: TRBV12-3/TRBV12-4; clone_size: -
cdr3_nt: TGTGCCAGCAGTGAAGAAAGTAATCGCGGCACTGAAGCTTTCTTT; cdr3_aa: CASSEESNRGTEAFF; d_call: -; j_call: TRBJ1-1; v_call: TRBV2; clone_size: -
cdr3_nt: TGCGCCAGCAGCTTGTGGGCACAGGGGACCGAGCAGTACTTC; cdr3_aa: CASSLWAQGTEQYF; d_call: TRBD1; j_call: TRBJ2-7; v_call: TRBV5-1; clone_size: -
cdr3_nt: TGTGCCAGCAGTTCCCCAGGGGGTCCTGGAAACACCATATATTTT; cdr3_aa: CASSSPGGPGNTIYF; d_call: TRBD1; j_call: TRBJ1-3; v_call: TRBV2; clone_size: -
cdr3_nt: TGTGCCAGCAGGGGGGTGACGGAGGTGGGCGATACGCAGTATTTT; cdr3_aa: CASRGVTEVGDTQYF; d_call: -; j_call: TRBJ2-3; v_call: TRBV28; clone_size: -
cdr3_nt: TGTGCCAGCAGCCCCCGATCCATCAATCAGCCCCAGCATTTT; cdr3_aa: CASSPRSINQPQHF; d_call: -; j_call: TRBJ1-5; v_call: TRBV7-8; clone_size: -